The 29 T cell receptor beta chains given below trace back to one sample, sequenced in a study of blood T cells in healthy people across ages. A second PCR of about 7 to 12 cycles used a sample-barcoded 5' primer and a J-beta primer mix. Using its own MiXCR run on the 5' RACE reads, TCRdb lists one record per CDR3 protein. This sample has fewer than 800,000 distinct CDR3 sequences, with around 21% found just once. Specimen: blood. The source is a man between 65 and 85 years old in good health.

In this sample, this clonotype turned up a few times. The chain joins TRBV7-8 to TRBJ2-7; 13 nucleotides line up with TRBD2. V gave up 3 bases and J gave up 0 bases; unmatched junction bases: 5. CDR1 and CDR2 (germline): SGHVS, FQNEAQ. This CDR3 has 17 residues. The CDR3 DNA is TGTGCCAGCAGCTTGGGGACTAGCGGGAAATTCTCCTACGAGCAGTACTTC. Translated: CASSLGTSGKFSYEQYF.

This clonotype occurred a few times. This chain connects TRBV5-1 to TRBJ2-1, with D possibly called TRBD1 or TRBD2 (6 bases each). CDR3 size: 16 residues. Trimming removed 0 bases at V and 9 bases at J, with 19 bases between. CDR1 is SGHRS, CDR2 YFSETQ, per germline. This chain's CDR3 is CASSLVGTSEGSEQFF. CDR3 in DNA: TGCGCCAGCAGCTTGGTCGGGACATCGGAGGGGAGTGAGCAGTTCTTC.

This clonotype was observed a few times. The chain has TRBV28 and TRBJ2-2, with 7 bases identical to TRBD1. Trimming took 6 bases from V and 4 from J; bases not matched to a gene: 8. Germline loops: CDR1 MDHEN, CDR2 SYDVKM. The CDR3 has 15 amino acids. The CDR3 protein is CASRTDRVSTGELFF. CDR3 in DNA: TGTGCCAGCAGGACCGACAGGGTTAGCACCGGGGAGCTGTTTTTT.

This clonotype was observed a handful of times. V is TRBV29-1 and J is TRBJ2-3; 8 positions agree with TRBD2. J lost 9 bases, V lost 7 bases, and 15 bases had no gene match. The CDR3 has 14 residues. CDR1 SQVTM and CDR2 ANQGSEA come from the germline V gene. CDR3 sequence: CSANSGARPGTQYF. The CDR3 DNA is TGCAGCGCCAATAGCGGGGCCCGGCCGGGGACGCAGTATTTT.

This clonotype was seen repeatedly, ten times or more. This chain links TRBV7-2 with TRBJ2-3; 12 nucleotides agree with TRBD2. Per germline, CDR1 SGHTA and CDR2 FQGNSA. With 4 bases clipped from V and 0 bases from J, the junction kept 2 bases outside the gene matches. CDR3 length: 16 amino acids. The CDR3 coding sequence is TGTGCCAGCAGCTCTGGACTAGCGGGGAGCACAGATACGCAGTATTTT. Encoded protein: CASSSGLAGSTDTQYF.

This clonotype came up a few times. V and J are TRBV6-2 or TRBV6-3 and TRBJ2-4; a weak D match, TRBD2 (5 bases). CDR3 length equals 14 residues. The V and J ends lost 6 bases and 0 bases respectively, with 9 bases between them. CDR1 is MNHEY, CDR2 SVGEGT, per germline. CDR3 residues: CASRRVGAKNIQYF. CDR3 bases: TGTGCCAGCAGGAGGGTGGGAGCCAAAAACATTCAGTACTTC.

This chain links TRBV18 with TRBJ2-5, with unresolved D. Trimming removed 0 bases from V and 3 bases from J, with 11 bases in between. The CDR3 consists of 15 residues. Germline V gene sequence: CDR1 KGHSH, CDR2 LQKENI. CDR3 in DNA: TGTGCCAGCTCACCACCCCTTGGTAGGGAAGAGACCCAGTACTTC. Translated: CASSPPLGREETQYF.

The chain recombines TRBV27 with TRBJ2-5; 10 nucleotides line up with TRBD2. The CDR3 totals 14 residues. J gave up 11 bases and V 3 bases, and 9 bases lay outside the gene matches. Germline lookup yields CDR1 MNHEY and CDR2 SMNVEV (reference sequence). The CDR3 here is CASSLSSGSWEQYF. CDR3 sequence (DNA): TGTGCCAGCAGTTTGTCTAGCGGGAGTTGGGAGCAGTACTTC.

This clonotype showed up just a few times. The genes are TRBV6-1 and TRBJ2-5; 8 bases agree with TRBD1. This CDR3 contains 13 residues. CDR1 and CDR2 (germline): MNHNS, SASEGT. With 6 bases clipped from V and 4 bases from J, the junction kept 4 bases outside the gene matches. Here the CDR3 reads CASRKQGGETQYF. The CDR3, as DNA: TGTGCCAGCAGGAAACAGGGGGGAGAGACCCAGTACTTC.

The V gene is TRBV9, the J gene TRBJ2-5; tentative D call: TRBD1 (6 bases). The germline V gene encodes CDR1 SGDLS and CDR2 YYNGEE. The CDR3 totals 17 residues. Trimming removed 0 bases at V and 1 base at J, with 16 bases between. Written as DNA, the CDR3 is TGTGCCAGCAGCGTAGAGTCTGGGGGCTCCTTCCAAGAGACCCAGTACTTC. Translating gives CASSVESGGSFQETQYF.

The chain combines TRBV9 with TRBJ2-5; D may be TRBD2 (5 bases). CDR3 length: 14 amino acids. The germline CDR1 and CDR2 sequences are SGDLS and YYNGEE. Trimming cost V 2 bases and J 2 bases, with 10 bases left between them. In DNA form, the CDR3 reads TGTGCCAGCAGCGTGGGTAGCGCGCAAGAGACCCAGTACTTC. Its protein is CASSVGSAQETQYF.

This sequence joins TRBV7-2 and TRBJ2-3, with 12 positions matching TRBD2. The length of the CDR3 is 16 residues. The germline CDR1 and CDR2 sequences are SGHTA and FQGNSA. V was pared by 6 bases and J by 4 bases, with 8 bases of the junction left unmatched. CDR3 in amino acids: CASSILAGGPPDTQYF. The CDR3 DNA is TGTGCCAGCAGTATCCTAGCGGGAGGGCCCCCAGATACGCAGTATTTT.

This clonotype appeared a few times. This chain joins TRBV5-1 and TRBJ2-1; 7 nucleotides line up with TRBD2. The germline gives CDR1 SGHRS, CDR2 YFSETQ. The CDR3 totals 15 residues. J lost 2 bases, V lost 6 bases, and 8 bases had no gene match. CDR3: CASTRERGTYNEQFF. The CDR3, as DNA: TGCGCCAGCACCAGGGAGCGGGGAACCTACAATGAGCAGTTCTTC.

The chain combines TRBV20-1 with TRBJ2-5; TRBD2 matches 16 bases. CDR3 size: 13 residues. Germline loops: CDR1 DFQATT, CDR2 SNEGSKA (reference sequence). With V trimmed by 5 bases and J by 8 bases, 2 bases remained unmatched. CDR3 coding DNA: TGCAGTGCTGGGACTAGCGGGAGGGCCACCCAGTACTTC. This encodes CSAGTSGRATQYF.

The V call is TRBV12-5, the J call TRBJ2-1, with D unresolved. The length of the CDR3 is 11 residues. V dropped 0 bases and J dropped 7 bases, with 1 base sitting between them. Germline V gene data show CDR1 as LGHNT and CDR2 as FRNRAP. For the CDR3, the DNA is TGTGCTAGTGGTTTGGTAAATGAGCAGTTCTTC. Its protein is CASGLVNEQFF.

The CDR3 region is CASSLGSGREEQYF. CDR3 DNA sequence: TGCGCCAGCAGCTTGGGAAGCGGGAGGGAGGAGCAGTACTTC. V usage is TRBV5-1 and J usage is TRBJ2-5; 10 nucleotides agree with TRBD2. Unmatched junction bases numbered 7, after V lost 0 bases and J lost 11 bases. CDR3 length: 14 residues. CDR1 is SGHRS and CDR2 is YFSETQ in the germline V gene.

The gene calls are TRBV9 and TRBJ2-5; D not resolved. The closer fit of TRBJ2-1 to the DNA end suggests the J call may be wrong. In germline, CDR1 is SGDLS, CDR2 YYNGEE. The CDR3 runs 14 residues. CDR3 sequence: CASSVGASSREQFF. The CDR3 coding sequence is TGTGCCAGCAGCGTAGGGGCCAGTTCTAGAGAGCAGTTCTTC.

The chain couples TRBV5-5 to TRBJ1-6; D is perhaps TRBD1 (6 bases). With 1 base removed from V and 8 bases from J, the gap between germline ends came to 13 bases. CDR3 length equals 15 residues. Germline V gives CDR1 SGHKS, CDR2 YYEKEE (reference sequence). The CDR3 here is CASSLIAGVDSPLHF. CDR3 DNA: TGTGCCAGCAGCTTGATCGCAGGGGTGGATTCACCCCTCCACTTT. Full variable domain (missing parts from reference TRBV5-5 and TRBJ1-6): DAGVTQSPTHLIKTRGQQVTLRCSPISGHKSVSWYQQVLGQGPQFIFQYYEKEERGRGNFPDRFSARQFPNYSSELNVNALLLGDSALYLCASSLIAGVDSPLHFGNGTRLTVT.

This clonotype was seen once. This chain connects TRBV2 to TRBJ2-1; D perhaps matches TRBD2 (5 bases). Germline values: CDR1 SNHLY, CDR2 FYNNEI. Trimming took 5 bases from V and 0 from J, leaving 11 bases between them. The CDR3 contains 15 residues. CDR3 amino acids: CASSQERNSYNEQFF. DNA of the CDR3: TGTGCCAGCAGTCAGGAGCGGAACTCCTACAATGAGCAGTTCTTC.

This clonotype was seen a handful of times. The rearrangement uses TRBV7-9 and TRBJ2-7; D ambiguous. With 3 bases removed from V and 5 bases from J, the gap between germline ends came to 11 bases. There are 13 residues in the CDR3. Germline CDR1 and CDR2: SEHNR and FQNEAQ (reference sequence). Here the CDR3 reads CASSLTTVNEQYF. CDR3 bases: TGTGCCAGCAGCTTGACCACCGTTAACGAGCAGTACTTC.

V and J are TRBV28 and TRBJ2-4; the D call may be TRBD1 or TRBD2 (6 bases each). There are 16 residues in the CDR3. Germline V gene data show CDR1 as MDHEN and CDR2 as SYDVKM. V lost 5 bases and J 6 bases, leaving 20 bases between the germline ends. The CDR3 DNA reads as TGTGCCAGCAGTCCGCCCGGTGGGGGGCTGGGAAACATTCAGTACTTC. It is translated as CASSPPGGGLGNIQYF.

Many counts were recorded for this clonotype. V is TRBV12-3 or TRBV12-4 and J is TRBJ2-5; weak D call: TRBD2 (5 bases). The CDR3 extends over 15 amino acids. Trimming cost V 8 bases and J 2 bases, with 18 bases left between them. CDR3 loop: CASALSDSGQETQYF. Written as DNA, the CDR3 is TGTGCCAGCGCCCTTAGCGATTCGGGGCAAGAGACCCAGTACTTC.

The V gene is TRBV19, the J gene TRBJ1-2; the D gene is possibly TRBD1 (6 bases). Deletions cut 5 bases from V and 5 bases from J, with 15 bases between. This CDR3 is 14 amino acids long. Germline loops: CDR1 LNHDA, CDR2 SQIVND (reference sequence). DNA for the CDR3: TGTGCCAGTAGTCTTACCGGGACACTATATGGCTACACCTTC. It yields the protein CASSLTGTLYGYTF.

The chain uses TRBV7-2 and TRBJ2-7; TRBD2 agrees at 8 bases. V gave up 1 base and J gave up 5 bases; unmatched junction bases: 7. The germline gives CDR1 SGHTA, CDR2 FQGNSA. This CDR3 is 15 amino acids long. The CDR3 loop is CASSLDSGSTDEQYF. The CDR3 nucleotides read TGTGCCAGCAGCTTAGACAGCGGGAGTACTGACGAGCAGTACTTC.

The CDR3 protein is CSAFPGQGTKNIQYF. The CDR3, as DNA: TGCAGTGCTTTTCCGGGACAGGGGACCAAAAACATTCAGTACTTC. V gene TRBV20-1 combines with J gene TRBJ2-4, with TRBD1 matching over 10 bases. The germline V gene has CDR1 DFQATT and CDR2 SNEGSKA (reference sequence). The V and J ends lost 5 bases and 2 bases, in that order; junction bases with no gene match: 6. The CDR3 has 15 amino acids.

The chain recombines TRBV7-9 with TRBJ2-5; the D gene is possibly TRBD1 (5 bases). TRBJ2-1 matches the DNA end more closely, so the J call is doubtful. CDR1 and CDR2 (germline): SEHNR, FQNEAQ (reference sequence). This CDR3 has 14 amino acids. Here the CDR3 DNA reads TGTGCCAGCAGCTCTTTTGCTGGGGCTAATGAGCAGTTCTTC. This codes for CASSSFAGANEQFF.

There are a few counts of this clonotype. CDR3 DNA: TGCAGTGCTAGAGACCCTCAGCGGGGGAGGAAATACGAGCAGTACTTC. It encodes CSARDPQRGRKYEQYF. The chain links TRBV20-1 to TRBJ2-1; 8 bases align to TRBD2. Judging by the DNA end, TRBJ2-7 fits better; the J call may be wrong. Germline values: CDR1 DFQATT, CDR2 SNEGSKA (reference sequence). CDR3 size: 16 residues.

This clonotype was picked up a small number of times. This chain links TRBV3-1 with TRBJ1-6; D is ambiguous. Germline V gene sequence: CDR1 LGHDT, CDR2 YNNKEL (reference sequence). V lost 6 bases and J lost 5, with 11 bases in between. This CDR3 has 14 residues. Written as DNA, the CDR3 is TGTGCCAGCAGTCTTGCCGCTAATAATTCACCCCTCCACTTT. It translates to CASSLAANNSPLHF.

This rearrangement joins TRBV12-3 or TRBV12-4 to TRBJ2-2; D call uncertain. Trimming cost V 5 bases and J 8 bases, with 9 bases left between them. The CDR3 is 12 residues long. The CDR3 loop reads CASSLSFGELFF. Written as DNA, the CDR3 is TGTGCCAGCAGTCTCTCTTTTGGGGAGCTGTTTTTT.